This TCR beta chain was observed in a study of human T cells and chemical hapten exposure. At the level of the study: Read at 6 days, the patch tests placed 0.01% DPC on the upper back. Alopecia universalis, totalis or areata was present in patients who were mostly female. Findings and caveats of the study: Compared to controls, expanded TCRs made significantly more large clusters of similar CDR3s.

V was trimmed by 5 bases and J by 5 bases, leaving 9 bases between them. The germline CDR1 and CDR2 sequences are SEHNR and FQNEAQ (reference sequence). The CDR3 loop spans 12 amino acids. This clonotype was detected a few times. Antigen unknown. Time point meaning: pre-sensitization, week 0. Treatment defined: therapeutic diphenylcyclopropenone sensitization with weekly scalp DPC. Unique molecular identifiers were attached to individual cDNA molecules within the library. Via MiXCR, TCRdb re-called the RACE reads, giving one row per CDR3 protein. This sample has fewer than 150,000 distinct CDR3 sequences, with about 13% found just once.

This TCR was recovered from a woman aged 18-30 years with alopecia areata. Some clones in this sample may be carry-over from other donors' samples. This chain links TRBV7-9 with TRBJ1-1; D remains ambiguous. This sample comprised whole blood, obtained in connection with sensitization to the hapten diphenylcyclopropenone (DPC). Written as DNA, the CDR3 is TGTGCCAGCAGCGCTAGTTGGACTGAAGCTTTCTTT. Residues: CASSASWTEAFF.